This TCR beta chain was documented in a study of PD-1 blockade in classical Hodgkin lymphoma. Study details: With a 2-week interval, patients received intravenous nivolumab at 3 mg/kg.

Using immunoSEQ multiplex PCR, the repertoire was profiled, and TCRdb retains in-frame clones only, with some absent. The sample consists of roughly 18,000 clones, over 55% of them appearing once. Sample share makes this clone medium-sized (0.01 to 0.1%). Relapses following autologous stem cell transplantation were seen in all patients, with brentuximab vedotin exposure varying. The specimen was peripheral blood mononuclear cells (PBMCs), collected before the second cycle of nivolumab. The clonotype was recovered from a human donor with classical Hodgkin lymphoma.

CDR3 in DNA: TGTGCCAGCAGCTACCCTCGAGGCGGGGCTAGCACAGATACGCAGTATTTT. Translating gives CASSYPRGGASTDTQYF. The rearrangement links TRBV7-9 to TRBJ2-3; tentatively, D is TRBD2 (6 bases). Trimming took off 4 bases at V and 0 bases at J, with 17 bases between the two ends. Germline-derived CDR1 and CDR2 are SEHNR and FQNEAQ (reference sequence). The CDR3 spans 17 residues.